This T cell receptor beta chain stems from a study of spatial heterogeneity in lung cancer. Turning to the study itself: In tumor regions TCR transcript counts correlated strongly with a matched bulk RNA-seq T cell module score.

Time point defined: sample taken at primary tumor resection. TCR cDNA molecules each carried a unique molecular identifier. TCRdb re-analysed the 5' RACE reads in MiXCR, keeping a single row per CDR3 protein. Seen here are about 7,000 distinct CDR3 sequences, around 13% observed once, and the top ten hold 7.5% to 10%. This clonotype showed up many times. Its target is unknown. This beta chain came through as a stray read in a library set up for alpha chains, and its size says little. Germline CDR1 KGHDR, CDR2 SFDVKD. The CDR3 loop spans 14 amino acids. The V gene lost 3 bases and the J gene lost 1 base, with 6 bases spanning the gap. Study results and caveats: Higher tumor mutation counts went along with higher counts of expanded intratumoral alpha and beta TCRs.

The receptor comes from a male donor with early-stage non-small cell lung cancer. The chain carries TRBV24-1 and TRBJ1-5; D gene uncertain. This specimen was lung tumor tissue, taken at surgery. The CDR3 spells CATSDPPSNQPQHF. Here the CDR3 DNA reads TGTGCCACCAGTGATCCGCCGAGCAATCAGCCCCAGCATTTT.